Below, 28 T cell receptor beta chains from the same sample are listed, as sequenced in a study of T cell repertoires in cytomegalovirus infection. TCRdb re-called the reads through MiXCR, storing one row per CDR3 protein. The sample comprises around 740,000 distinct CDR3 sequences, 35% of which are singletons, and roughly 2.9% rests with the top ten. The sequenced material came from PBMCs. The origin of the receptors is a human donor in good health (CMV status not recorded). Some clones in this sample may be carry-over from other donors' samples.

Written as DNA, the CDR3 is TGTGCCAGTAGTATAGTAGGGGGACTAGCGGGGGGGGGACCCTCCTACAATGAGCAGTTCTTC. Its protein product is CASSIVGGLAGGGPSYNEQFF. This chain connects TRBV19 to TRBJ2-1; 16 bases line up with TRBD2. Germline V gene sequence: CDR1 LNHDA, CDR2 SQIVND (reference sequence). The CDR3 runs 21 residues. V shed 1 base, J shed 0 bases, and the junction held 9 bases outside the gene matches.

The chain has TRBV24-1 and TRBJ2-1, with TRBD1 matching 8 bases. With 5 bases clipped from V and 9 bases from J, the junction kept 5 bases outside the gene matches. The CDR3 is made up of 13 amino acids. Germline values: CDR1 KGHDR, CDR2 SFDVKD. The CDR3 here is CATSGPGTGEQFF. CDR3 nucleotide sequence: TGTGCCACCAGTGGTCCTGGGACAGGTGAGCAGTTCTTC.

The chain employs TRBV7-4 and TRBJ1-2; D not resolved. Trimming took off 5 bases at V and 5 bases at J, with 15 bases between the two ends. CDR3 size: 14 residues. CDR1 is SGHVT, CDR2 SQSDAQ, per germline. CDR3 sequence: CASSPSGSSYGYTF. For the CDR3, the DNA is TGTGCCAGCAGCCCCTCGGGGTCATCGTATGGCTACACCTTC.

In its sample, this clonotype was seen many times. This chain links TRBV7-2 with TRBJ2-7; D possibly corresponds to TRBD1 (6 bases). Germline CDR1 SGHTA, CDR2 FQGNSA. V lost 4 bases and J 4 bases, leaving 14 bases between the germline ends. The CDR3 length is 14 residues. Here the CDR3 DNA reads TGTGCCAGCAGCTCGTACCACCAGGGGTACGAGCAGTACTTC. It encodes CASSSYHQGYEQYF. The entire variable domain, with the rest obtained from reference TRBV7-2 and TRBJ2-7, is as follows: GAGVSQSPSNKVTEKGKDVELRCDPISGHTALYWYRQSLGQGLEFLIYFQGNSAPDKSGLPSDRFSAERTGGSVSTLTIQRTQQEDSAVYLCASSSYHQGYEQYFGPGTRLTVT.

This clonotype occurred a few times. The chain is built from TRBV6-5 and TRBJ2-5; unclear D gene. The CDR3 spans 13 residues. Germline-derived CDR1 and CDR2 are MNHEY and SVGAGI. Trimming cost V 2 bases and J 5 bases, with 9 bases left between them. The DNA of the CDR3 is TGTGCCAGCAGTTACGCAGTTGGGGAGACCCAGTACTTC. Residues: CASSYAVGETQYF.

The gene calls are TRBV24-1 and TRBJ1-1, with D tentatively TRBD1 (6 bases). The V and J ends lost 1 base and 8 bases respectively, with 10 bases between them. CDR3 size: 13 residues. Germline V gene sequence: CDR1 KGHDR, CDR2 SFDVKD. For the CDR3, the DNA is TGTGCCACCAGTGATTTCGGGACACCCGAAGCTTTCTTT. Its protein product is CATSDFGTPEAFF.

This clonotype was picked up a small number of times. CDR3 sequence: CASLRQGGGNEQFF. CDR3 in DNA: TGTGCCTCACTCCGACAGGGAGGGGGCAATGAGCAGTTCTTC. The chain links TRBV10-3 to TRBJ2-1, with D perhaps being TRBD1 or TRBD2 (7 bases each). Germline values: CDR1 ENHRY, CDR2 SYGVKD. V was pared by 11 bases and J by 6 bases, with 20 bases between. This CDR3 is 14 amino acids long.

There are many counts of this clonotype. The CDR3 is CASRAGTGLSYEQYF. The CDR3, as DNA: TGTGCCAGCAGGGCCGGGACAGGGCTTAGCTACGAGCAGTACTTC. The V gene is TRBV28, the J gene TRBJ2-7; the match to TRBD1 covers 9 bases. V lost 6 bases, J lost 3 bases, and 9 bases stayed unmatched. Germline CDR1 is MDHEN and CDR2 is SYDVKM. The CDR3 covers 15 residues.

J is TRBJ2-3 and V is TRBV19, with D perhaps assigned TRBD1 or TRBD2 (5 bases each). Germline lookup yields CDR1 LNHDA and CDR2 SQIVND (reference sequence). CDR3 size: 16 residues. Between the trimmed V and J ends, which lost 5 bases and 1 base, there was a span of 16 bases. The CDR3 spells CASSFRWQGGTDTQYF. The CDR3 nucleotides are TGTGCCAGTAGTTTTAGATGGCAGGGAGGCACAGATACGCAGTATTTT.

This clonotype came up a few times. The chain links TRBV6-9 to TRBJ2-1; either TRBD1 or TRBD2 may supply D (6 bases each). In germline, CDR1 is MNHGY, CDR2 SVAAGI. V lost 11 bases to trimming and J lost 3 bases, with 20 bases between them. This CDR3 is built from 15 residues. CDR3 coding DNA: TGTGCCGGAGGGGACAACCGGTTTTACTACAATGAGCAGTTCTTC. Translating it yields CAGGDNRFYYNEQFF.

This clonotype was recorded many times. The V gene is TRBV12-3 or TRBV12-4, the J gene TRBJ1-5; D is possibly TRBD1 (5 bases). Trimming shortened V by 5 bases and J by 1 base, and 9 bases separated the two germline ends. This CDR3 has 14 amino acids. CDR3 residues: CASSTSGSNQPQHF. CDR3 nucleotide sequence: TGTGCCAGCAGTACTTCAGGGAGCAATCAGCCCCAGCATTTT.

The rearrangement joins TRBV28 to TRBJ1-3, with TRBD1 as a possible D gene (5 bases). The CDR3 contains 14 residues. Trimming left V 6 bases short and J 4 bases short, with 13 bases between. CDR1 is MDHEN and CDR2 is SYDVKM in the germline V gene. CDR3 residues: CASRRGDLGNTIYF. Written as DNA, the CDR3 is TGTGCCAGCAGACGGGGGGATCTCGGAAACACCATATATTTT.

J is TRBJ1-1 and V is TRBV6-2 or TRBV6-3; TRBD1 might be the D (5 bases). This CDR3 is 12 amino acids long. V was cut by 5 bases and J by 11 bases, with 15 bases left in between. Germline CDR1 MNHEY, CDR2 SVGEGT. CDR3 sequence (DNA): TGTGCCAGCAGTGAACTTGGCAGGGTGGCTTTCTTT. Translated, it gives CASSELGRVAFF.

The chain couples TRBV10-3 to TRBJ1-6, with D uncertain. The germline V and J ends were trimmed by 4 bases and 14 bases, with 12 bases remaining between them. Germline CDR1 is ENHRY and CDR2 is SYGVKD. CDR3 length: 12 residues. The CDR3 sequence: CAISGIDGSLHF. DNA for the CDR3: TGTGCCATCAGTGGGATTGACGGCTCCCTCCACTTT.

As regards this clonotype: One end of the junction is discordant with germline, which a read error may explain. The chain combines TRBV6-6 with TRBJ1-4; D may be TRBD1 (6 bases). CDR1 is MNHNY, CDR2 SVGAGI, per germline (reference sequence). The length of the CDR3 is 13 residues. CDR3 DNA: TGTGCCAGCCGAAGACAGGCCAATGAAAAACTGTCTTTT. This translates into CASRRQANEKLSF.

The gene calls are TRBV7-2 and TRBJ1-1, with D possibly matching TRBD1 (5 bases). Germline V gene data show CDR1 as SGHTA and CDR2 as FQGNSA. This CDR3 is 19 amino acids long. V was shortened by 1 base and J by 1 base, with 22 bases between the two germline ends. CDR3 loop: CASSLDFRGFGEWNTEAFF. The CDR3 DNA reads TGTGCCAGCAGCTTAGATTTTCGGGGGTTTGGGGAATGGAACACTGAAGCTTTCTTT.

In this sample, this clonotype turned up a few times. The genes are TRBV12-3 or TRBV12-4 and TRBJ1-1; TRBD1 might be the D (5 bases). The length of the CDR3 is 14 residues. Trimming removed 7 bases from V and 5 bases from J, with 17 bases in between. DNA for the CDR3: TGTGCCAGCACCCCCACAGGTACGGGGACTGAAGCTTTCTTT. It codes for CASTPTGTGTEAFF.

The chain joins TRBV10-3 to TRBJ1-2, with TRBD1 matching 11 bases. Germline trimming cut 6 bases from V and 4 bases from J; bases unmatched to any gene: 4. Germline loops: CDR1 ENHRY, CDR2 SYGVKD. The CDR3 loop spans 14 amino acids. CDR3 in amino acids: CAIRGQGGSYGYTF. The CDR3 DNA sequence: TGTGCCATCAGGGGACAGGGGGGTAGCTATGGCTACACCTTC.

The sample holds many counts of this clonotype. CDR3 sequence (DNA): TGTGCCAGCAGTCTTACAGGGTCCGGGGACGAGCAGTACTTC. Its translation is CASSLTGSGDEQYF. The chain employs TRBV28 and TRBJ2-7, with a tentative D call TRBD1 (6 bases). Between the trimmed V and J ends, which lost 5 bases and 5 bases, there was a span of 16 bases. Germline V gene sequence: CDR1 MDHEN, CDR2 SYDVKM. The CDR3 has 14 amino acids. Drawing the rest from reference TRBV28 and TRBJ2-7, the complete variable domain is DVKVTQSSRYLVKRTGEKVFLECVQDMDHENMFWYRQDPGLGLRLIYFSYDVKMKEKGDIPEGYSVSREKKERFSLILESASTNQTSMYLCASSLTGSGDEQYFGPGTRLTVT.

The genes are TRBV11-1 and TRBJ2-1; no reliable D call. The length of the CDR3 is 15 residues. Trimming removed 5 bases at V and 10 bases at J, with 21 bases between. Looked up from germline, CDR1 is SGHAT and CDR2 is FQDESV (reference sequence). The CDR3 loop reads CASSPTGRILGEQFF. Here the CDR3 DNA reads TGTGCCAGCAGCCCGACTGGGCGTATTTTGGGCGAGCAGTTCTTC.

The chain employs TRBV18 and TRBJ1-1, with D possibly matching TRBD1 (6 bases). Trimming left V 3 bases short and J 1 base short, with 12 bases between. This CDR3 has 15 amino acids. The V gene's germline CDR1 is KGHSH and CDR2 LQKENI. Written as DNA, the CDR3 is TGTGCCAGCTCACCCCCGACAGGCTCGAACACTGAAGCTTTCTTT. Protein sequence: CASSPPTGSNTEAFF. Looking up the rest from reference TRBV18 and TRBJ1-1 gives the full variable domain: NAGVMQNPRHLVRRRGQEARLRCSPMKGHSHVYWYRQLPEEGLKFMVYLQKENIIDESGMPKERFSAEFPKEGPSILRIQQVVRGDSAAYFCASSPPTGSNTEAFFGQGTRLTVV.

V is TRBV28 and J is TRBJ2-2; perhaps TRBD2 as D (5 bases). The V gene lost 1 base and the J gene lost 0 bases, with 12 bases spanning the gap. Germline V gives CDR1 MDHEN, CDR2 SYDVKM. The CDR3 sequence is 17 residues long. The CDR3 is CASSLSVGVTNTGELFF. DNA of the CDR3: TGTGCCAGCAGTTTATCCGTCGGGGTAACGAACACCGGGGAGCTGTTTTTT.

This clonotype was detected a few times. The chain joins TRBV19 to TRBJ1-5; D uncertain. Germline CDR1 LNHDA, CDR2 SQIVND (reference sequence). The CDR3 is 16 residues long. With 8 bases removed from V and 0 bases from J, the gap between germline ends came to 17 bases. CDR3 protein: CASQLDGPYSNQPQHF. The CDR3 nucleotides read TGTGCCAGTCAATTAGACGGTCCTTATAGCAATCAGCCCCAGCATTTT. Supplemented by reference TRBV19 and TRBJ1-5, the full variable domain reads DGGITQSPKYLFRKEGQNVTLSCEQNLNHDAMYWYRQDPGQGLRLIYYSQIVNDFQKGDIAEGYSVSREKKESFPLTVTSAQKNPTAFYLCASQLDGPYSNQPQHFGDGTRLSIL.

V usage is TRBV3-1 and J usage is TRBJ2-1, with a tentative D call TRBD2 (6 bases). There are 14 residues in the CDR3. The V end was cut by 1 base, the J end by 3 bases, with 7 bases between. Looked up from germline, CDR1 is LGHDT and CDR2 is YNNKEL (reference sequence). In DNA, the CDR3 is TGTGCCAGCAGCCAAGGCGGGAACTACAATGAGCAGTTCTTC. This encodes CASSQGGNYNEQFF.

The rearrangement uses TRBV12-3 or TRBV12-4 and TRBJ1-5; D may be TRBD1 (5 bases). This CDR3 spans 15 amino acids. V dropped 3 bases and J dropped 11 bases, with 20 bases sitting between them. The CDR3 DNA sequence: TGTGCCAGCAGTTTGTGGGGGGACCTCGATAGGACCCAGCATTTT. Encoded protein: CASSLWGDLDRTQHF.

The chain links TRBV5-1 to TRBJ1-4; 9 positions agree with TRBD1. There are 16 residues in the CDR3. Looked up from germline, CDR1 is SGHRS and CDR2 is YFSETQ. Trimming cost V 1 base and J 5 bases; bases outside gene matches: 6. CDR3 in amino acids: CASSLSPDRGNEKLFF. The CDR3 DNA reads as TGCGCCAGCAGCTTGTCACCGGACAGGGGCAATGAAAAACTGTTTTTT.

This chain links TRBV27 with TRBJ2-3, with 9 bases that match TRBD1. The ends lost 6 bases at V and 3 bases at J; junction bases unmatched: 7. Per germline, CDR1 MNHEY and CDR2 SMNVEV (reference sequence). The CDR3 runs 15 residues. The CDR3 sequence: CASSHRQGVTDTQYF. The DNA for the CDR3 is TGTGCCAGCAGCCACCGACAGGGGGTGACAGATACGCAGTATTTT.

The rearrangement links TRBV5-8 to TRBJ2-1; weak D call: TRBD2 (5 bases). CDR1 and CDR2 from the germline V gene are SGHTS and YDEGEE. The CDR3 is made up of 14 amino acids. V was pared by 3 bases and J by 4 bases, with 11 bases between. The CDR3 protein is CASSWGRGYNEQFF. CDR3 nucleotides: TGTGCCAGCAGCTGGGGTAGAGGGTACAATGAGCAGTTCTTC.